This is a list of T cell receptor beta chains from one sample in a study of CD8 T cells in Susac syndrome. TCRdb processed the immunoSEQ multiplex PCR reads anew with MiXCR; each CDR3 protein has one entry. The data show some 160,000 distinct CDR3 sequences, under 97% seen once. Sequencing used CD4+ T cells from PBMCs. These receptors all stem from a human donor with Susac syndrome. Both conserved end residues are part of each CDR3. A D gene is named only where the DNA matches it firmly. A clone size is listed for some rows: how often the clone was seen (once, few, many), or a class if it is expanded.

CDR3 DNA,CDR3 protein,V gene,clone size,D gene,J gene
TGTGCCAGCAGTGAAGCGTACAAGGGTCAAACCGGGGAGCTGTTTTTT,CASSEAYKGQTGELFF,TRBV2,-,-,TRBJ2-2
TGTGCCAGCAAGGCGACTAGCGTGGGCACAGATACGCAGTATTTT,CASKATSVGTDTQYF,TRBV2,-,TRBD2,TRBJ2-3
TGCAGTGCTAGAACGGGGGTTGCCACTGAAGCTTTCTTT,CSARTGVATEAFF,TRBV20-1,-,-,TRBJ1-1
TGCAGCGTCCAGCCTAGCGGGATAACCGGGGAGCTGTTTTTT,CSVQPSGITGELFF,TRBV29-1,-,TRBD2,TRBJ2-2
TGCAGTGCCCGGGGTGCTCAAGAGACCCAGTACTTC,CSARGAQETQYF,TRBV20-1,-,-,TRBJ2-5
TGTGCCAGCAGCTTGGGTATGGGTGCTGGGACTTACGAGCAGTACTTC,CASSLGMGAGTYEQYF,TRBV5-4,-,-,TRBJ2-7
TGCAGCGCCCGTGTTGGGGGTAGCACAGATACGCAGTATTTT,CSARVGGSTDTQYF,TRBV29-1,-,-,TRBJ2-3
TGTGCCAGCAGCCTGCAGGGAGCGGGGCACGAGCAGTACTTC,CASSLQGAGHEQYF,TRBV2,-,TRBD2,TRBJ2-7
TGCAGTGCCCCCGGGACAGGGACGGGGCAGTACTTC,CSAPGTGTGQYF,TRBV20-1,-,TRBD1,TRBJ2-7
TGTGCCAGCGGTGCGGGAACCTACGAGCAGTACTTC,CASGAGTYEQYF,TRBV6-5,once,-,TRBJ2-7
TGCAGTGCGGCTAGGACAGGGGGCTCCCACGAGCAGTACTTC,CSAARTGGSHEQYF,TRBV20-1,-,TRBD1,TRBJ2-7
TGTGCCAGCAAGCAATCCAACGGGGGGGAGACCCAGTACTTC,CASKQSNGGETQYF,TRBV11-2,-,TRBD2,TRBJ2-5
TGTGCCAGCAGTTACTCCGGGGTCAGCCACAAGCAGTACTTC,CASSYSGVSHKQYF,TRBV6-5,-,-,TRBJ2-7
TGTGCCAGCAGTATTCTCACCTACGAGCAGTACTTC,CASSILTYEQYF,TRBV2,-,-,TRBJ2-7
TGTGCCAGCAGCCCTCGGGACTTGCATGAGCAGTTCTTC,CASSPRDLHEQFF,TRBV7-9,-,-,TRBJ2-1
TGCAGTGCTAGTTTGGCTAGCGGGGAGACCCAGTACTTC,CSASLASGETQYF,TRBV20-1,-,TRBD2,TRBJ2-5
TGTGCCAGCAGTTTAAGGGCAGAGGGGCGAGGAGGAGAAAAACTGTTTTTT,CASSLRAEGRGGEKLFF,TRBV12-3/TRBV12-4,-,-,TRBJ1-4
TGTGCCAGATTTCATGTGAGGGGTGCTAACTATGGCTACACCTTC,CARFHVRGANYGYTF,TRBV21-1,-,-,TRBJ1-2
TGTGCCAGCAGCCAAGAAGGGACGGGTGGGGAGCAGTTCTTC,CASSQEGTGGEQFF,TRBV14,-,-,TRBJ2-1
TGTGCCAGCAGCGCAGGGACAGGACCGTACGAGCAGTACTTC,CASSAGTGPYEQYF,TRBV11-2,few,TRBD1,TRBJ2-7
TGTGCCAGCAGCGCGCTAGCGGGAAGCTCCTACGAGCAGTACTTC,CASSALAGSSYEQYF,TRBV9,-,TRBD2,TRBJ2-7
TGTGCCAGCAGCCAAGATTGGGCCAGCGGGTATTACAATGAGCAGTTCTTC,CASSQDWASGYYNEQFF,TRBV3-1,once,-,TRBJ2-1
TGTGCCATCAGGGCCGGGACAGGGGAAGAGACCCAGTACTTC,CAIRAGTGEETQYF,TRBV10-3,-,TRBD1,TRBJ2-5
TGTGCCACCAGCAGGGACAGGGCGGTGGATGGCTACACCTTC,CATSRDRAVDGYTF,TRBV15,-,TRBD1,TRBJ1-2
TGTGCCAGTAGTATATACACCGGGGAGCTGTTTTTT,CASSIYTGELFF,TRBV19,-,-,TRBJ2-2
TGTGCCAGCAGTTCCCACAGCGGGGGGCAAGGGGAGCAGTACTTC,CASSSHSGGQGEQYF,TRBV27,once,TRBD2,TRBJ2-7
TGTGCCAGCAGCTTCCGCGGGGACAGTTTCTTC,CASSFRGDSFF,TRBV11-2,-,-,TRBJ2-1
TGTGCCACTAGGGGCGAGGGGGTGAACACTGAAGCTTTCTTT,CATRGEGVNTEAFF,TRBV3-1,-,-,TRBJ1-1
TGTGCCAGCTCACCAGAGACTGGGCCCTACGAGCAGTACTTC,CASSPETGPYEQYF,TRBV18,-,-,TRBJ2-7
TGTGCCAGCAGCGTAGAGGCGGGGTCGCCCCAGCATTTT,CASSVEAGSPQHF,TRBV9,-,-,TRBJ1-5
TGTGCCAGCAGTCGAGGGGGCGCCGGCACAGATACGCAGTATTTT,CASSRGGAGTDTQYF,TRBV28,few,TRBD1,TRBJ2-3
TGTGCCAGTAGACCGTCCCGGGACTGGCCCACCGGGGAGCTGTTTTTT,CASRPSRDWPTGELFF,TRBV19,-,-,TRBJ2-2
TGTGCCAGCAGTTTCAGGGGGACAGGGGATTCACCCCTCCACTTT,CASSFRGTGDSPLHF,TRBV12-3/TRBV12-4,-,TRBD1,TRBJ1-6
TGCAGCGTTTGGGGCAGGGCGGCCGGGGAGCTGTTTTTT,CSVWGRAAGELFF,TRBV29-1,-,-,TRBJ2-2
TGTGCCAGCAGCAACCCAAGCCGGGACCCAAGAGAGACCCAGTACTTC,CASSNPSRDPRETQYF,TRBV6-1,-,-,TRBJ2-5
TGCAGTGCTAGAGGCGGCTATGGCTACACCTTC,CSARGGYGYTF,TRBV20-1,-,-,TRBJ1-2
TGCGCCAGCAGCTTGGATCCAACTAGCGGGAAAAACGAGCAGTACTTC,CASSLDPTSGKNEQYF,TRBV5-1,-,TRBD2,TRBJ2-7
TGTGCCAGCACCCTCCGAATCACCGGGGAGCTGTTTTTT,CASTLRITGELFF,TRBV28,-,-,TRBJ2-2
TGCAGTGCTAGACAACCAAAGACTGAAGCTTTCTTT,CSARQPKTEAFF,TRBV20-1,-,-,TRBJ1-1
TGTGCCAGCAGTCCAGGACAACCTCGACACAATGAGCAGTTCTTC,CASSPGQPRHNEQFF,TRBV27,-,-,TRBJ2-1